This T cell receptor (beta chain) derives from a study of PD-1 blockade in classical Hodgkin lymphoma. Whole-study findings and limits: Before treatment, TCR diversity in newly diagnosed patients was reportedly lower than in healthy donors.

With 1 base clipped from V and 9 bases from J, the junction kept 5 bases outside the gene matches. The germline V gene has CDR1 GTSNPN and CDR2 SVGIG (reference sequence). This CDR3 spans 13 amino acids. Time point in this sample: cycle 4 day 1 (C4D1), after six to seven weeks of nivolumab. Autologous stem cell transplantation was followed by relapse in every patient, and brentuximab vedotin exposure varied. With regard to this clone: What it binds is not known.

This table comes from immunoSEQ multiplex PCR, and its TCRdb copy is limited to in-frame clones, with some not included. The sample has approximately 65,000 clones; 75% to 95% are singletons. V usage is TRBV30 and J usage is TRBJ2-1; 8 nucleotides match TRBD1. The clonotype comes from a human donor with classical Hodgkin lymphoma. Sequencing was performed on peripheral blood mononuclear cells (PBMCs), taken before the fourth cycle of nivolumab. CDR3 in amino acids: CAWSGTGKGEQFF. The CDR3 DNA is TGTGCCTGGAGTGGGACAGGGAAGGGTGAGCAGTTCTTC. Using reference TRBV30 and TRBJ2-1 for the parts outside the CDR3, the full variable domain is SQTIHQWPATLVQPVGSPLSLECTVEGTSNPNLYWYRQAAGRGLQLLFYSVGIGQISSEVPQNLSASRPQDRQFILSSKKLLLSDSGFYLCAWSGTGKGEQFFGPGTRLTVL.